This T cell receptor (beta chain) originates from a study of CD8 T cells in Susac syndrome. Study-level background: Blood was drawn from Susac syndrome patients while they were therapy-naive, on corticosteroids, or on intravenous immunoglobulin alone.

The RNA, roughly 0.45 to 1 ug, was put through reverse transcription using random hexamers. An immunoSEQ multiplex PCR generated amplified TCR beta CDR3 products spanning 54 Vbeta and 13 Jbeta. TCRdb re-called the immunoSEQ multiplex PCR reads through MiXCR, storing one row per CDR3 protein. In the table there are about 240,000 distinct CDR3 sequences, around 96% of which are singletons. Trimming removed 7 bases from V and 7 bases from J, with 11 bases in between. The germline gives CDR1 SGHVS, CDR2 FNYEAQ. This CDR3 is built from 12 residues. The sequenced target, TCR beta, came from blood CD8+ and CD4+ T cells. TEMRA cells were FACS-enriched, unlike CD8+ and CD4+ T cells, which were negatively isolated.

The sequencing sample was made of CD4+ T cells from PBMCs. The TCR sequence derives from a human donor with Susac syndrome. This chain uses TRBV7-6 with TRBJ2-1; maybe TRBD1 (6 bases). In DNA, the CDR3 is TGTGCCAGCAACAAGAGGGGGAATGAGCAGTTCTTC. This gives the protein CASNKRGNEQFF.